This TCR beta chain was obtained from a study of blood T cell repertoires in COVID-19. The protocol was immunoSEQ multiplex PCR, while the TCRdb copy is restricted to in-frame clones and leaves out a portion. The table shows 200,000 to 250,000 clones, with about 80% occurring only once. The CDR3 is made up of 16 amino acids. Germline CDR1 is LNHNV and CDR2 is YYDKDF (reference sequence). V lost 0 bases and J 1 base, leaving 12 bases between the germline ends. This clonotype originated in a woman of 80 years or more with active or convalescent COVID-19. The chain carries TRBV15 and TRBJ2-5; no definite D call. Sequencing input: peripheral blood. CDR3 sequence reads: CATSRDLWAGQETQYF. The CDR3 DNA follows: TGTGCCACCAGCAGAGATTTGTGGGCAGGCCAAGAGACCCAGTACTTC.